The TCR beta chain under discussion was sequenced for a study of OX40 agonist ivuxolimab in advanced cancers. Overall study: Patients received ivuxolimab, an agonistic anti-OX40 (CD134) antibody. Those treated in dose escalation had hepatocellular carcinoma, melanoma, renal cell cancer or head and neck cancer. Study conclusions and caveats: At doses 0.1 to 3.0 mg/kg, CD4+ and CD8+ clones expanded.

The repertoire was sequenced with immunoSEQ multiplex PCR; TCRdb's copy has only in-frame clones and lacks some. Among some 80,000 clones listed, 70% to 90% were seen once. At baseline, cycle 4 day 1, and cycle 7 day 1, blood was sampled. Trimming left V 1 base short and J 5 bases short, with 11 bases between. CDR3 length equals 15 residues. Looked up from germline, CDR1 is SGHTA and CDR2 is FQGNSA. As for this clone: Its antigen is as yet unknown.

The material was CD4+ or CD8+ T cells sorted from blood, obtained in a trial of the OX40 agonist ivuxolimab. This receptor was taken from an adult with an advanced solid tumor such as melanoma, head and neck, liver or kidney cancer. V usage is TRBV7-2 and J usage is TRBJ2-2; perhaps TRBD2 as D (6 bases). In nucleotides, the CDR3 is TGTGCCAGCAGCTTAGATGCAGGGAGGACCGGGGAGCTGTTTTTT. Translation gives CASSLDAGRTGELFF. Looking up the rest from reference TRBV7-2 and TRBJ2-2 gives the full variable domain: GAGVSQSPSNKVTEKGKDVELRCDPISGHTALYWYRQSLGQGLEFLIYFQGNSAPDKSGLPSDRFSAERTGGSVSTLTIQRTQQEDSAVYLCASSLDAGRTGELFFGEGSRLTVL.